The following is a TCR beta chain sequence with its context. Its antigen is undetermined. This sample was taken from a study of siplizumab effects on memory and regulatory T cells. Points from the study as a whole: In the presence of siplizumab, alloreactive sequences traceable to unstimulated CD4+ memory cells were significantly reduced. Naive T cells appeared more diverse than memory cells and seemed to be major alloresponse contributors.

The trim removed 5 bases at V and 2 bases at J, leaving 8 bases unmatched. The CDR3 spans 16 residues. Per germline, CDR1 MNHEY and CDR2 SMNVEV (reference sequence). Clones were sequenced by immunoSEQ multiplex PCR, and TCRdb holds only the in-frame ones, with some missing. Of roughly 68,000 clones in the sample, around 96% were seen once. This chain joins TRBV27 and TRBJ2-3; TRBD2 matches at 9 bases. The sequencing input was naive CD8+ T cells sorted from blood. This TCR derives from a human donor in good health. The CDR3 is CASSETIAGDTDTQYF. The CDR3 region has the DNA TGTGCCAGCAGTGAGACCATAGCGGGGGACACAGATACGCAGTATTTT.